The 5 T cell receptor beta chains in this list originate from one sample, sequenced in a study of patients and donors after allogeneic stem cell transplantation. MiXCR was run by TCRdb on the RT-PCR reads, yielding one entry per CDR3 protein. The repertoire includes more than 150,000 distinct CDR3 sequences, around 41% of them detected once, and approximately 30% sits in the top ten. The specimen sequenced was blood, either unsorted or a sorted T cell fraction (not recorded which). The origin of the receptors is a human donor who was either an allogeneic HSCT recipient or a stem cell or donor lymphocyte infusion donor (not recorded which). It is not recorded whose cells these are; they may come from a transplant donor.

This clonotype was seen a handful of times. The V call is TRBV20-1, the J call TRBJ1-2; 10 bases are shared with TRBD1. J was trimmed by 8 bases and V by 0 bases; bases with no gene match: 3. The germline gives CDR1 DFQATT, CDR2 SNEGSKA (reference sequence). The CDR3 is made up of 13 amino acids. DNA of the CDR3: TGCAGTGCTAGAGATGACAGGGGGCAGGGCTACACCTTC. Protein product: CSARDDRGQGYTF.

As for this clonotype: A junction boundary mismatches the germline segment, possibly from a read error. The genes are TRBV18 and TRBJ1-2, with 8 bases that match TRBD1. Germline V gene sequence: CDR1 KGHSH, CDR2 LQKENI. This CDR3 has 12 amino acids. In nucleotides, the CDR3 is TGTGCCAGCTCACCGACAGGGGACGGACTTTTCTTC. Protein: CASSPTGDGLFF.

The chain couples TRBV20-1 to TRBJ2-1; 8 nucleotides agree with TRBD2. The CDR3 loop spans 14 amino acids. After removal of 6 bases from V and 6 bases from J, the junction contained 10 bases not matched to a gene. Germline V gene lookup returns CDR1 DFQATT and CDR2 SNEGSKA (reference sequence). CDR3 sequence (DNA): TGCAGTGCCGCTCGGACTAGCCTTACCAATGAGCAGTTCTTC. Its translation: CSAARTSLTNEQFF.

This CDR3 is CSVETAGGPRYEQFF. The CDR3 DNA is TGCAGCGTTGAAACTGCGGGAGGGCCAAGATATGAGCAGTTCTTC. This chain joins TRBV29-1 and TRBJ2-1; 9 nucleotides match TRBD2. The V and J ends lost 2 bases and 8 bases, in that order; junction bases with no gene match: 10. Germline-derived CDR1 and CDR2 are SQVTM and ANQGSEA. CDR3 length: 15 residues.

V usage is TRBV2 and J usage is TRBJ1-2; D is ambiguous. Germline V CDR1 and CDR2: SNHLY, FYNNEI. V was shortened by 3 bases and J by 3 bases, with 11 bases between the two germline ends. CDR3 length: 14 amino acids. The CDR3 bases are TGTGCCAGCAGTGAGTGGCCGAGGGACTATGGCTACACCTTC. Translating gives CASSEWPRDYGYTF.